This T cell receptor beta chain comes out of a study of cytomegalovirus exposure and HLA in healthy donors. This CDR3 spans 16 amino acids. J gave up 3 bases and V 2 bases, and 9 bases lay outside the gene matches. Germline lookup yields CDR1 MGHRA and CDR2 YSYEKL. The PCR used 60 Vbeta and 13 Jbeta primers. Sequenced by immunoSEQ multiplex PCR; TCRdb stores in-frame clones only, minus some. The sample contains approximately 210,000 clones, roughly 82% of which appear only once. The receptor was isolated from a man aged 40-55 years in good health and CMV-seropositive. This chain connects TRBV4-1 to TRBJ1-2, with TRBD1 matching 7 bases. The sample taken for sequencing was PBMCs. The CDR3: CASSQISDRAHYGYTF. In DNA form, the CDR3 reads TGCGCCAGCAGCCAAATTTCCGACAGGGCCCACTATGGCTACACCTTC.